The 8 T cell receptor beta chains below all came from one sample that was sequenced in a study of T cells in localized non-small cell lung cancer. Profiling relied on immunoSEQ multiplex PCR, and the TCRdb table lists in-frame clones only, not all of them. The sample holds tens of thousands of clones; about 90% are singletons and the top ten take 0.9% to 1.2%. The specimen was peripheral blood, collected before any cancer treatment. Receptor source: a woman aged 35 to 75 with stage I lung adenocarcinoma.

This clone was observed a few times. The rearrangement uses TRBV29-1 and TRBJ2-7; 12 nucleotides line up with TRBD2. The CDR3 spans 15 residues. From germline, CDR1 is SQVTM and CDR2 ANQGSEA. After removal of 4 bases from V and 3 bases from J, the junction contained 7 bases not matched to a gene. The CDR3 loop reads CSVGGLAGLYYEQYF. CDR3 sequence (DNA): TGCAGCGTTGGGGGACTAGCGGGCCTGTACTACGAGCAGTACTTC.

The CDR3 DNA sequence: TGCGCCAGCAGCATCAATTTCTACGAGCAGTACTTC. Translating it yields CASSINFYEQYF. The rearrangement links TRBV5-1 to TRBJ2-7, with unresolved D. With 4 bases removed from V and 3 bases from J, the gap between germline ends came to 8 bases. The germline V gene has CDR1 SGHRS and CDR2 YFSETQ. This CDR3 is built from 12 residues. Using reference TRBV5-1 and TRBJ2-7 for the parts outside the CDR3, the full variable domain is KAGVTQTPRYLIKTRGQQVTLSCSPISGHRSVSWYQQTPGQGLQFLFEYFSETQRNKGNFPGRFSGRQFSNSRSEMNVSTLELGDSALYLCASSINFYEQYFGPGTRLTVT.

The V gene is TRBV28, the J gene TRBJ1-3; no clear D gene. V lost 4 bases and J 0 bases, leaving 10 bases between the germline ends. The CDR3 consists of 15 residues. Germline lookup yields CDR1 MDHEN and CDR2 SYDVKM. The CDR3 DNA reads TGTGCCAGCAGTTCCCTCCCCCCCTCTGGAAACACCATATATTTT. This gives the protein CASSSLPPSGNTIYF.

V gene TRBV5-8 combines with J gene TRBJ2-3; D assignment may be TRBD1 or TRBD2 (5 bases each). CDR1 is SGHTS and CDR2 is YDEGEE in the germline V gene. The germline V and J ends were trimmed by 4 bases and 6 bases, with 18 bases remaining between them. There are 15 residues in the CDR3. CDR3 nucleotides: TGTGCCAGCAGCAAACCGACTGGGTGGGGGGATACGCAGTATTTT. It specifies CASSKPTGWGDTQYF.

The V gene is TRBV25-1, the J gene TRBJ2-3, with TRBD2 identical over 14 bases. The CDR3 is made up of 16 amino acids. The germline gives CDR1 MGHDK, CDR2 SYGVNS. V lost 4 bases to trimming and J lost 4 bases; unmatched junction nucleotides: 4. CDR3 sequence: CASSAGLAGDADTQYF. The CDR3 DNA reads TGTGCCAGCAGTGCGGGACTAGCGGGGGACGCAGATACGCAGTATTTT. The complete variable domain, with remaining parts taken from reference TRBV25-1 and TRBJ2-3, reads EADIYQTPRYLVIGTGKKITLECSQTMGHDKMYWYQQDPGMELHLIHYSYGVNSTEKGDLSSESTVSRIRTEHFPLTLESARPSHTSQYLCASSAGLAGDADTQYFGPGTRLTVL.

The chain uses TRBV7-6 and TRBJ2-3, with a weak D call TRBD2 (6 bases). The germline V and J ends were trimmed by 3 bases and 3 bases, with 13 bases remaining between them. The V gene's germline CDR1 is SGHVS and CDR2 FNYEAQ. The CDR3 is made up of 15 amino acids. The CDR3 DNA follows: TGTGCCAGCAGCTTGGCCCCCGCGGGGACAGATACGCAGTATTTT. Protein: CASSLAPAGTDTQYF.

V usage is TRBV5-1 and J usage is TRBJ2-2; no clear D. V was cut by 8 bases and J by 1 base, with 6 bases left in between. CDR3 size: 12 residues. Per germline, CDR1 SGHRS and CDR2 YFSETQ. For the CDR3, the DNA is TGCGCCAGTTTTTTGAACACCGGGGAGCTGTTTTTT. The encoded protein is CASFLNTGELFF.

The chain couples TRBV27 to TRBJ1-2; 7 bases agree with TRBD1. Trimming cost V 5 bases and J 7 bases; bases outside gene matches: 4. CDR3 length equals 12 residues. Germline V CDR1 and CDR2: MNHEY, SMNVEV (reference sequence). This chain's CDR3 is CASSPTGSGYTF. The CDR3, as DNA: TGTGCCAGCAGTCCGACAGGGTCTGGCTACACCTTC.